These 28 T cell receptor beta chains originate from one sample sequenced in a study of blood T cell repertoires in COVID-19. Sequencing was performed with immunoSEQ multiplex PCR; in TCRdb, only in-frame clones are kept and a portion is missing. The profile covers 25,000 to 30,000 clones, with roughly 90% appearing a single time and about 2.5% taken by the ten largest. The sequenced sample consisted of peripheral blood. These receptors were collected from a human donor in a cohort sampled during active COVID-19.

CDR3 amino acids: CASSARDLNTEAFF. CDR3 nucleotides: TGTGCCAGCAGTGCCAGGGACTTGAACACTGAAGCTTTCTTT. This chain links TRBV6-6 with TRBJ1-1; D perhaps matches TRBD1 (5 bases). The germline V gene encodes CDR1 MNHNY and CDR2 SVGAGI (reference sequence). The CDR3 loop spans 14 amino acids. Trimming stripped 5 bases from V and 0 bases from J, with 10 bases between.

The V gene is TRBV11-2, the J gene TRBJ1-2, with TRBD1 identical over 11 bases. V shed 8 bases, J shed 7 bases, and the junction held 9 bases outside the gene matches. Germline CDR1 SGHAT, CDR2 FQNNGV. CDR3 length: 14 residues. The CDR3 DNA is TGTGCCAGCGGACAGGGGGCGCGGGGGGGTGGCTACACCTTC. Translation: CASGQGARGGGYTF.

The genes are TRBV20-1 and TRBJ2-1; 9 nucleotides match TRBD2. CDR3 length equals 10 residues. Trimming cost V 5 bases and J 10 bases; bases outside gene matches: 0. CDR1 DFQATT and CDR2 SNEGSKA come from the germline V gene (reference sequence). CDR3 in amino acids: CSAGTSEQFF. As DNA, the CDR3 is TGCAGTGCTGGGACTAGCGAGCAGTTCTTC.

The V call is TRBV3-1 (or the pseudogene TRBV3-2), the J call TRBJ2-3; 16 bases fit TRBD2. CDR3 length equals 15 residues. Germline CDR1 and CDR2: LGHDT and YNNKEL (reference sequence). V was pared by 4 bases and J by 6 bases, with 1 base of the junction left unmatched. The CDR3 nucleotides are TGTGCCAGCAGCCCGGGACTAGCGGGGGGGGATACGCAGTATTTT. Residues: CASSPGLAGGDTQYF.

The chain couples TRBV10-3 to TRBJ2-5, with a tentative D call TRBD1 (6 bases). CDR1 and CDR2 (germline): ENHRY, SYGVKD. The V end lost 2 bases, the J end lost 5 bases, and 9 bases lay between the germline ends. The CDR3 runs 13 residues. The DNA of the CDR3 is TGTGCCATCAGTGAGCAGGGGACGGAGACCCAGTACTTC. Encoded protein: CAISEQGTETQYF.

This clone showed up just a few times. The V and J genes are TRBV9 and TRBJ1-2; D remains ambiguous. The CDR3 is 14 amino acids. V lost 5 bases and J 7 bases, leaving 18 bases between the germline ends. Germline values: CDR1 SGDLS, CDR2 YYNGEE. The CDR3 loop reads CASRAHPGLGGYTF. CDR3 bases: TGTGCCAGCAGAGCCCATCCGGGGTTGGGTGGCTACACCTTC.

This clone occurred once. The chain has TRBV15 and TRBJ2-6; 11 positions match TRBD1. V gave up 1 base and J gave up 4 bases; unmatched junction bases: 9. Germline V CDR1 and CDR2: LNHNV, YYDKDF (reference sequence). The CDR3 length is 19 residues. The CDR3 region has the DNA TGTGCCACCAGCAGAGTGGGGACAGGGGGACCTGGAGGGGCCAACGTCCTGACTTTC. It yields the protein CATSRVGTGGPGGANVLTF.

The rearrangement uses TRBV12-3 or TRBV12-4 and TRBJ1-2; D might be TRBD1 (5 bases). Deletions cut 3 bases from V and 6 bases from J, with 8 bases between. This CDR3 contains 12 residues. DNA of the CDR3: TGTGCCAGCAGTTTTGCGGGGGATGGCTACACCTTC. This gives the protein CASSFAGDGYTF.

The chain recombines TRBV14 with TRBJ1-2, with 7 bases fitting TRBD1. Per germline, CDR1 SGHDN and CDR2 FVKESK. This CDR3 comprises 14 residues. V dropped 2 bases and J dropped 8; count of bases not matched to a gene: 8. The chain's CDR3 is CASSQTTGFQGYTF. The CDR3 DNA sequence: TGTGCCAGCAGCCAAACGACAGGGTTTCAAGGCTACACCTTC. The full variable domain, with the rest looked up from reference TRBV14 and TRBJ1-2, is EAGVTQFPSHSVIEKGQTVTLRCDPISGHDNLYWYRRVMGKEIKFLLHFVKESKQDESGMPNNRFLAERTGGTYSTLKVQPAELEDSGVYFCASSQTTGFQGYTFGSGTRLTVV.

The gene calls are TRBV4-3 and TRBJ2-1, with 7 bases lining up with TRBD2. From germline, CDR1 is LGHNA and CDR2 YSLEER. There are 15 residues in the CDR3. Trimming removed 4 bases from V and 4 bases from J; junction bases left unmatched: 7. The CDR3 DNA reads TGCGCCAGCAGCCCCCGGGACTACCAATACAATGAGCAGTTCTTC. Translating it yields CASSPRDYQYNEQFF.

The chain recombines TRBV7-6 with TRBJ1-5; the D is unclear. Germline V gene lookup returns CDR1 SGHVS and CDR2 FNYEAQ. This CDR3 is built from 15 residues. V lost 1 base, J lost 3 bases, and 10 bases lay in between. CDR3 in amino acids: CASSLVSGDNQPQHF. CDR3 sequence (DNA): TGTGCCAGCAGCTTAGTATCCGGGGACAATCAGCCCCAGCATTTT. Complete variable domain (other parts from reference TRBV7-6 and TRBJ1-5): GAGVSQSPRYKVTKRGQDVALRCDPISGHVSLYWYRQALGQGPEFLTYFNYEAQQDKSGLPNDRFSAERPEGSISTLTIQRTEQRDSAMYRCASSLVSGDNQPQHFGDGTRLSIL.

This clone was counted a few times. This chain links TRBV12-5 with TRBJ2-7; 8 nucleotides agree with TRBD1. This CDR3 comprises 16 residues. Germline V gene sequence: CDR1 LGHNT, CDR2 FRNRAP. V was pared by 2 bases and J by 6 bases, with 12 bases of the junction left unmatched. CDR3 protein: CASGLFPSGGHREQYF. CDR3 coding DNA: TGTGCTAGTGGTTTGTTCCCTTCAGGGGGCCATCGCGAGCAGTACTTC.

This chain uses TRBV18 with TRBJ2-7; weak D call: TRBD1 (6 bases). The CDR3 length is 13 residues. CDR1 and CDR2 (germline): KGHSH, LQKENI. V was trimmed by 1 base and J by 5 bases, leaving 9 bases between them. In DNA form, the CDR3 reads TGTGCCAGCTCACCACATTCAGGGGACGAGCAGTACTTC. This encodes CASSPHSGDEQYF.

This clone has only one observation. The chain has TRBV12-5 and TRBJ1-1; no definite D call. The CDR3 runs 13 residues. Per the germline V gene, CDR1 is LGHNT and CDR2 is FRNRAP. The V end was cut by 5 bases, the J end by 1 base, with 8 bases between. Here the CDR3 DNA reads TGTGCTAGTGGTCGGGAGCCGAACACTGAAGCTTTCTTT. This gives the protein CASGREPNTEAFF.

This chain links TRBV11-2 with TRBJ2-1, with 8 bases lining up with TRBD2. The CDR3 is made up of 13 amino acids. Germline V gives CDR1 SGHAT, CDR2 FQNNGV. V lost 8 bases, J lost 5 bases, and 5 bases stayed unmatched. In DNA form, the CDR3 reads TGTGCCAGCTTAACGGGGGGGAACAATGAGCAGTTCTTC. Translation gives CASLTGGNNEQFF.

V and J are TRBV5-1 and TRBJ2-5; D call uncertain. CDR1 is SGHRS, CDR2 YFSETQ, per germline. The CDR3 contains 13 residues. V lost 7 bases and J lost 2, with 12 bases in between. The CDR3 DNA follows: TGCGCCAGCCCCCCCGGTAATCAAGAGACCCAGTACTTC. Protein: CASPPGNQETQYF. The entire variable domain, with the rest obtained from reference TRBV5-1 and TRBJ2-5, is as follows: KAGVTQTPRYLIKTRGQQVTLSCSPISGHRSVSWYQQTPGQGLQFLFEYFSETQRNKGNFPGRFSGRQFSNSRSEMNVSTLELGDSALYLCASPPGNQETQYFGPGTRLLVL.

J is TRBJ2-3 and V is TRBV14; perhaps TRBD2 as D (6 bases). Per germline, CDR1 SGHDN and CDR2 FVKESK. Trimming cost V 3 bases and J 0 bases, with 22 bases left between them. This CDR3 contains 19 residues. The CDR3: CASSHVGGGALASTDTQYF. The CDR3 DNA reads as TGTGCCAGCAGCCATGTCGGGGGAGGTGCGTTGGCTAGCACAGATACGCAGTATTTT.

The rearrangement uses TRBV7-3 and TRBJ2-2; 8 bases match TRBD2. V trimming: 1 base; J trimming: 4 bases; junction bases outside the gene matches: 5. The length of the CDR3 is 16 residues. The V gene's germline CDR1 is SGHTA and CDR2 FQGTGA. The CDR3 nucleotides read TGTGCCAGCAGCTTAAGCGGGGGGCCCTTCACCGGGGAGCTGTTTTTT. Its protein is CASSLSGGPFTGELFF.

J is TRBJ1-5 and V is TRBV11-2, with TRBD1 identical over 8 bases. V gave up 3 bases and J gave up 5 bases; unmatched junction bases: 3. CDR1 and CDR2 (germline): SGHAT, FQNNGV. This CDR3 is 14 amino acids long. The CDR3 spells CASSFRTGYQPQHF. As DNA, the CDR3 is TGTGCCAGCAGCTTTCGGACAGGGTATCAGCCCCAGCATTTT.

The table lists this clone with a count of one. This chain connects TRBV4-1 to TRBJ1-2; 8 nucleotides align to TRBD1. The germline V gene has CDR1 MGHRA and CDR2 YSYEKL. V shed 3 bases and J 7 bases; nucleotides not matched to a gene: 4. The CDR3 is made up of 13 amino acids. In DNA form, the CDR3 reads TGCGCCAGCAGCCATTTAACAGGGGGTGGCTACACCTTC. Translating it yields CASSHLTGGGYTF.

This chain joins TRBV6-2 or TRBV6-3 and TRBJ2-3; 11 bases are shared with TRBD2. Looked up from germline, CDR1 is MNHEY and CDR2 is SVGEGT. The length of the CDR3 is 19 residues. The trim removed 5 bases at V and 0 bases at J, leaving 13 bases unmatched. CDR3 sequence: CASSLPRLAGRSSTDTQYF. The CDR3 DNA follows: TGTGCCAGCAGTCTCCCCAGACTAGCGGGGAGATCTAGCACAGATACGCAGTATTTT.

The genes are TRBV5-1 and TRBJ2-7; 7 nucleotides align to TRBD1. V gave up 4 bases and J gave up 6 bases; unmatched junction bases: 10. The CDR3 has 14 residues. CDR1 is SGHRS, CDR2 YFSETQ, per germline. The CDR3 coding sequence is TGCGCCAGCAGCCCCGACAGGGCTGCGGGCGAGCAGTACTTC. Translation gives CASSPDRAAGEQYF. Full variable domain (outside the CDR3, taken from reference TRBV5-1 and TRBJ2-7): KAGVTQTPRYLIKTRGQQVTLSCSPISGHRSVSWYQQTPGQGLQFLFEYFSETQRNKGNFPGRFSGRQFSNSRSEMNVSTLELGDSALYLCASSPDRAAGEQYFGPGTRLTVT.

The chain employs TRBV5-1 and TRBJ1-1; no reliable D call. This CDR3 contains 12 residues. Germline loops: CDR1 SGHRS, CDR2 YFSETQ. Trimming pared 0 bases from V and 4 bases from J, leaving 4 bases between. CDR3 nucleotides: TGCGCCAGCAGCTTGGACACCACTGAAGCTTTCTTT. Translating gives CASSLDTTEAFF. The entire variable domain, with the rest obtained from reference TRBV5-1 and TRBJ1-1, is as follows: KAGVTQTPRYLIKTRGQQVTLSCSPISGHRSVSWYQQTPGQGLQFLFEYFSETQRNKGNFPGRFSGRQFSNSRSEMNVSTLELGDSALYLCASSLDTTEAFFGQGTRLTVV.

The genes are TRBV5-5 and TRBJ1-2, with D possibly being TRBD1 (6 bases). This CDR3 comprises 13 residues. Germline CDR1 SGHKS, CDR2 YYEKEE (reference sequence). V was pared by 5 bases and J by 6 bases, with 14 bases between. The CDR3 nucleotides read TGTGCCAGCAGTTTACAGGGTTTGGATGGCTACACCTTC. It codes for CASSLQGLDGYTF. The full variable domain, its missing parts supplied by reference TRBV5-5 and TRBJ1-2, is DAGVTQSPTHLIKTRGQQVTLRCSPISGHKSVSWYQQVLGQGPQFIFQYYEKEERGRGNFPDRFSARQFPNYSSELNVNALLLGDSALYLCASSLQGLDGYTFGSGTRLTVV.

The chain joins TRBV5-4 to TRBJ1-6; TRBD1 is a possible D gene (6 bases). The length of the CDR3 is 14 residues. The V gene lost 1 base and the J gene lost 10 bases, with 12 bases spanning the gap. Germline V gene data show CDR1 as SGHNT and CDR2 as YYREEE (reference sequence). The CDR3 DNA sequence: TGTGCCAGCAGCTTGACGGGGGGGCGGTCACCCCTCCACTTT. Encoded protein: CASSLTGGRSPLHF.

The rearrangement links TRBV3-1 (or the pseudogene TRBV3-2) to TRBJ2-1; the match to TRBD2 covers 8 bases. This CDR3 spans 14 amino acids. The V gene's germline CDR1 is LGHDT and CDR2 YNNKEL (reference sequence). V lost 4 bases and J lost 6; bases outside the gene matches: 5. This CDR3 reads CASSPGGGSNEQFF. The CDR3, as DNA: TGTGCCAGCAGCCCGGGAGGGGGGTCCAATGAGCAGTTCTTC.

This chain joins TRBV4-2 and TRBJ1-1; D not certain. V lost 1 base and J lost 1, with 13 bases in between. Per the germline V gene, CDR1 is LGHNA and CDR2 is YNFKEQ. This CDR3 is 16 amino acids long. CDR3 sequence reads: CASSQGAFTGNTEAFF. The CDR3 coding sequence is TGTGCCAGCAGCCAAGGAGCTTTTACGGGGAACACTGAAGCTTTCTTT.

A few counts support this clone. CDR3 sequence (DNA): TGCGCCAGCAGCCACCTAGAGCGGGGAGAGGGAAAACTGTTTTTT. This translates into CASSHLERGEGKLFF. V and J are TRBV4-1 and TRBJ1-4; D remains ambiguous. V was clipped by 3 bases and J by 10 bases, with 18 bases between them. Germline CDR1 MGHRA, CDR2 YSYEKL. This CDR3 has 15 residues.